Below, 18 T cell receptor beta chains from the same sample are listed, as sequenced in a study of HIV-infected children after antiretroviral therapy interruption. RNA-based 3' RACE libraries used unique molecular identifiers. Via MiXCR, TCRdb re-called the 3' RACE reads, giving one row per CDR3 protein. The sample consists of roughly 46,000 distinct CDR3 sequences, 4.3% of them appearing once. Treatment reported: PENTA 11 planned treatment interruption arm or continuous ART arm. The sample in question was CD45RA+ CD4+ T cells from PBMCs, pooled from several time points, obtained from a donor given antiretroviral therapy, either interrupted or continuous. Indicated subset: naive CD4+ CD45RA+ CD45RO- T cells. The origin of the receptors is a pool of human donors with HIV.

In its sample, this clonotype was seen a few times. V and J are TRBV20-1 and TRBJ2-1; 13 bases map to TRBD2. Trimming removed 2 bases from V and 8 bases from J; junction bases left unmatched: 3. Germline V gene data show CDR1 as DFQATT and CDR2 as SNEGSKA (reference sequence). This CDR3 spans 14 amino acids. This CDR3 is CSARNGLAGDEQFF. For the CDR3, the DNA is TGCAGTGCTAGAAATGGACTAGCGGGAGATGAGCAGTTCTTC.

This clonotype showed up many times. This chain connects TRBV20-1 to TRBJ1-1; 7 nucleotides match TRBD1. Germline CDR1 is DFQATT and CDR2 is SNEGSKA (reference sequence). The CDR3 covers 11 residues. For the CDR3, the DNA is TGCAGCGTTACAGGGGCCACTGAAGCTTTCTTT. It codes for CSVTGATEAFF.

In this sample, this clonotype turned up a few times. The rearrangement uses TRBV29-1 and TRBJ2-3; D possibly corresponds to TRBD2 (6 bases). This CDR3 has 14 amino acids. Germline assignment: CDR1 SQVTM and CDR2 ANQGSEA. V lost 0 bases to trimming and J lost 5 bases, with 12 bases between them. CDR3 nucleotide sequence: TGCAGCGTTGAAGATAGGTGGGGGGTAGATACGCAGTATTTT. It translates to CSVEDRWGVDTQYF.

This clonotype was recorded a few times. The rearrangement links TRBV5-1 to TRBJ1-2; 7 bases align to TRBD1. The trim removed 3 bases at V and 0 bases at J, leaving 2 bases unmatched. CDR3 length: 14 residues. Per germline, CDR1 SGHRS and CDR2 YFSETQ. The CDR3 region has the DNA TGCGCCAGCAGCTATGGACAGGCTAACTATGGCTACACCTTC. Its translation: CASSYGQANYGYTF.

This chain joins TRBV12-3 or TRBV12-4 and TRBJ2-2; D might be TRBD1 (5 bases). Trimming shortened V by 6 bases and J by 0 bases, and 20 bases separated the two germline ends. The CDR3 contains 18 residues. CDR3 residues: CASSIKGFFPSNTGELFF. For the CDR3, the DNA is TGTGCCAGCAGCATCAAGGGGTTCTTCCCCTCGAACACCGGGGAGCTGTTTTTT.

This clonotype was seen ten or more times. V usage is TRBV6-5 and J usage is TRBJ2-1; the D gene is possibly TRBD2 (6 bases). Germline V gene data show CDR1 as MNHEY and CDR2 as SVGAGI. CDR3 size: 13 residues. V was shortened by 5 bases and J by 4 bases, with 9 bases between the two germline ends. CDR3 DNA sequence: TGTGCCAGCAGTGGGGGGTATTACAATGAGCAGTTCTTC. Translation gives CASSGGYYNEQFF.

At least ten counts were recorded for this clonotype. This chain uses TRBV5-1 with TRBJ1-2; no firm D call. The germline V and J ends were trimmed by 0 bases and 7 bases, with 10 bases remaining between them. This CDR3 has 13 amino acids. Germline V CDR1 and CDR2: SGHRS, YFSETQ. Here the CDR3 DNA reads TGCGCCAGCAGCTTGGACGGGAGAGTTGGCTACACCTTC. It codes for CASSLDGRVGYTF.

This clonotype was detected many times. V and J are TRBV11-2 and TRBJ2-3, with D unclear. CDR3 size: 14 residues. V shed 1 base and J shed 2 bases, with 7 bases lying between them. CDR1 SGHAT and CDR2 FQNNGV come from the germline V gene. The CDR3 DNA sequence: TGTGCCAGCAGCTTAGGAGAAGTCACAGATACGCAGTATTTT. It yields the protein CASSLGEVTDTQYF.

This clonotype showed up many times. V is TRBV28 and J is TRBJ2-7; no clear D gene. V shed 9 bases and J shed 2 bases, with 11 bases lying between them. The CDR3 is made up of 12 amino acids. From germline, CDR1 is MDHEN and CDR2 SYDVKM. DNA of the CDR3: TGTGCCAGTCTACGTTCTACCTACGAGCAGTACTTC. It is translated as CASLRSTYEQYF.

The table lists this clonotype with a few counts. This chain connects TRBV5-1 to TRBJ2-1, with D tentatively TRBD1 or TRBD2 (6 bases each). The CDR3 has 14 amino acids. From germline, CDR1 is SGHRS and CDR2 YFSETQ. Trimming removed 2 bases from V and 5 bases from J, with 11 bases in between. The CDR3 here is CASSLTGANNEQFF. CDR3 bases: TGCGCCAGCAGCTTAACGGGGGCAAACAATGAGCAGTTCTTC.

By sample fraction, this clonotype is medium-sized. The V gene is TRBV20-1, the J gene TRBJ1-2; weak D call: TRBD1 (5 bases). Germline V gene sequence: CDR1 DFQATT, CDR2 SNEGSKA (reference sequence). V gave up 6 bases and J gave up 8 bases, with 22 bases separating them. The CDR3 is 14 amino acids. Written as DNA, the CDR3 is TGCAGTGCCCCGGATTGGTCCCTCGAGGGGGGCTACACCTTC. It encodes CSAPDWSLEGGYTF.

This clonotype was seen repeatedly, ten times or more. This chain connects TRBV24-1 to TRBJ1-2, with unresolved D. CDR3 length equals 12 residues. V shed 4 bases and J shed 6 bases, with 8 bases lying between them. In germline, CDR1 is KGHDR, CDR2 SFDVKD. The CDR3 DNA follows: TGTGCCACCAGTGACTTAATCCATGGCTACACCTTC. Encoded protein: CATSDLIHGYTF.

This clonotype was found many times. The chain combines TRBV21-1 with TRBJ2-3; the listed D gene, TRBD1, was not tested against the DNA. TRBV21-1 is tagged as a pseudogene. CDR3 length: 17 residues. This chain's CDR3 is CASSKALGQRSTDTQYF. In nucleotides, the CDR3 is TGTGCCAGCAGCAAAGCGCTTGGACAGCGCAGCACAGATACGCAGTATTTT.

This clonotype was recorded once. The genes are TRBV20-1 and TRBJ1-4, with unresolved D. Trimming removed 0 bases from V and 0 bases from J, with 5 bases in between. There are 14 residues in the CDR3. CDR1 is DFQATT and CDR2 is SNEGSKA in the germline V gene (reference sequence). The CDR3 protein is CSAREVTTNEKLFF. CDR3 DNA sequence: TGCAGTGCTAGAGAAGTCACAACTAATGAAAAACTGTTTTTT.

This clonotype was observed at least ten times. This chain connects TRBV20-1 to TRBJ2-1; the D gene is possibly TRBD1 (5 bases). The germline V gene encodes CDR1 DFQATT and CDR2 SNEGSKA (reference sequence). This CDR3 has 16 residues. V was clipped by 0 bases and J by 4 bases, with 16 bases between them. CDR3 in amino acids: CSARDRVRGFYNEQFF. DNA of the CDR3: TGCAGTGCTAGAGATAGGGTAAGGGGCTTTTACAATGAGCAGTTCTTC.

This clonotype was seen at least ten times. CDR3 nucleotide sequence: TGTGCCAGCAGCTTAGTATCAGGGGGGCAGCAGTACTTC. Translation gives CASSLVSGGQQYF. V usage is TRBV7-2 and J usage is TRBJ2-7, with a possible D match to TRBD1 (7 bases). Germline loops: CDR1 SGHTA, CDR2 FQGNSA. The CDR3 consists of 13 residues. The V end lost 1 base, the J end lost 8 bases, and 12 bases lay between the germline ends.

This clonotype was observed many times. CDR3 residues: CASSFTRNTGELFF. The CDR3 DNA reads as TGTGCCAGCAGCTTTACCCGAAACACCGGGGAGCTGTTTTTT. The chain joins TRBV11-2 to TRBJ2-2; D unresolved. The germline gives CDR1 SGHAT, CDR2 FQNNGV. The V end lost 3 bases, the J end lost 2 bases, and 7 bases lay between the germline ends. The CDR3 loop spans 14 amino acids. The complete variable domain, with remaining parts taken from reference TRBV11-2 and TRBJ2-2, reads EAGVAQSPRYKIIEKRQSVAFWCNPISGHATLYWYQQILGQGPKLLIQFQNNGVVDDSQLPKDRFSAERLKGVDSTLKIQPAKLEDSAVYLCASSFTRNTGELFFGEGSRLTVL.

The chain employs TRBV5-1 and TRBJ1-1; no reliable D call. Trimming left V 0 bases short and J 4 bases short, with 1 base between. This CDR3 contains 11 residues. Germline V lookup: CDR1 SGHRS, CDR2 YFSETQ. In DNA, the CDR3 is TGCGCCAGCAGCTTGGGCACTGAAGCTTTCTTT. Translated, it gives CASSLGTEAFF.